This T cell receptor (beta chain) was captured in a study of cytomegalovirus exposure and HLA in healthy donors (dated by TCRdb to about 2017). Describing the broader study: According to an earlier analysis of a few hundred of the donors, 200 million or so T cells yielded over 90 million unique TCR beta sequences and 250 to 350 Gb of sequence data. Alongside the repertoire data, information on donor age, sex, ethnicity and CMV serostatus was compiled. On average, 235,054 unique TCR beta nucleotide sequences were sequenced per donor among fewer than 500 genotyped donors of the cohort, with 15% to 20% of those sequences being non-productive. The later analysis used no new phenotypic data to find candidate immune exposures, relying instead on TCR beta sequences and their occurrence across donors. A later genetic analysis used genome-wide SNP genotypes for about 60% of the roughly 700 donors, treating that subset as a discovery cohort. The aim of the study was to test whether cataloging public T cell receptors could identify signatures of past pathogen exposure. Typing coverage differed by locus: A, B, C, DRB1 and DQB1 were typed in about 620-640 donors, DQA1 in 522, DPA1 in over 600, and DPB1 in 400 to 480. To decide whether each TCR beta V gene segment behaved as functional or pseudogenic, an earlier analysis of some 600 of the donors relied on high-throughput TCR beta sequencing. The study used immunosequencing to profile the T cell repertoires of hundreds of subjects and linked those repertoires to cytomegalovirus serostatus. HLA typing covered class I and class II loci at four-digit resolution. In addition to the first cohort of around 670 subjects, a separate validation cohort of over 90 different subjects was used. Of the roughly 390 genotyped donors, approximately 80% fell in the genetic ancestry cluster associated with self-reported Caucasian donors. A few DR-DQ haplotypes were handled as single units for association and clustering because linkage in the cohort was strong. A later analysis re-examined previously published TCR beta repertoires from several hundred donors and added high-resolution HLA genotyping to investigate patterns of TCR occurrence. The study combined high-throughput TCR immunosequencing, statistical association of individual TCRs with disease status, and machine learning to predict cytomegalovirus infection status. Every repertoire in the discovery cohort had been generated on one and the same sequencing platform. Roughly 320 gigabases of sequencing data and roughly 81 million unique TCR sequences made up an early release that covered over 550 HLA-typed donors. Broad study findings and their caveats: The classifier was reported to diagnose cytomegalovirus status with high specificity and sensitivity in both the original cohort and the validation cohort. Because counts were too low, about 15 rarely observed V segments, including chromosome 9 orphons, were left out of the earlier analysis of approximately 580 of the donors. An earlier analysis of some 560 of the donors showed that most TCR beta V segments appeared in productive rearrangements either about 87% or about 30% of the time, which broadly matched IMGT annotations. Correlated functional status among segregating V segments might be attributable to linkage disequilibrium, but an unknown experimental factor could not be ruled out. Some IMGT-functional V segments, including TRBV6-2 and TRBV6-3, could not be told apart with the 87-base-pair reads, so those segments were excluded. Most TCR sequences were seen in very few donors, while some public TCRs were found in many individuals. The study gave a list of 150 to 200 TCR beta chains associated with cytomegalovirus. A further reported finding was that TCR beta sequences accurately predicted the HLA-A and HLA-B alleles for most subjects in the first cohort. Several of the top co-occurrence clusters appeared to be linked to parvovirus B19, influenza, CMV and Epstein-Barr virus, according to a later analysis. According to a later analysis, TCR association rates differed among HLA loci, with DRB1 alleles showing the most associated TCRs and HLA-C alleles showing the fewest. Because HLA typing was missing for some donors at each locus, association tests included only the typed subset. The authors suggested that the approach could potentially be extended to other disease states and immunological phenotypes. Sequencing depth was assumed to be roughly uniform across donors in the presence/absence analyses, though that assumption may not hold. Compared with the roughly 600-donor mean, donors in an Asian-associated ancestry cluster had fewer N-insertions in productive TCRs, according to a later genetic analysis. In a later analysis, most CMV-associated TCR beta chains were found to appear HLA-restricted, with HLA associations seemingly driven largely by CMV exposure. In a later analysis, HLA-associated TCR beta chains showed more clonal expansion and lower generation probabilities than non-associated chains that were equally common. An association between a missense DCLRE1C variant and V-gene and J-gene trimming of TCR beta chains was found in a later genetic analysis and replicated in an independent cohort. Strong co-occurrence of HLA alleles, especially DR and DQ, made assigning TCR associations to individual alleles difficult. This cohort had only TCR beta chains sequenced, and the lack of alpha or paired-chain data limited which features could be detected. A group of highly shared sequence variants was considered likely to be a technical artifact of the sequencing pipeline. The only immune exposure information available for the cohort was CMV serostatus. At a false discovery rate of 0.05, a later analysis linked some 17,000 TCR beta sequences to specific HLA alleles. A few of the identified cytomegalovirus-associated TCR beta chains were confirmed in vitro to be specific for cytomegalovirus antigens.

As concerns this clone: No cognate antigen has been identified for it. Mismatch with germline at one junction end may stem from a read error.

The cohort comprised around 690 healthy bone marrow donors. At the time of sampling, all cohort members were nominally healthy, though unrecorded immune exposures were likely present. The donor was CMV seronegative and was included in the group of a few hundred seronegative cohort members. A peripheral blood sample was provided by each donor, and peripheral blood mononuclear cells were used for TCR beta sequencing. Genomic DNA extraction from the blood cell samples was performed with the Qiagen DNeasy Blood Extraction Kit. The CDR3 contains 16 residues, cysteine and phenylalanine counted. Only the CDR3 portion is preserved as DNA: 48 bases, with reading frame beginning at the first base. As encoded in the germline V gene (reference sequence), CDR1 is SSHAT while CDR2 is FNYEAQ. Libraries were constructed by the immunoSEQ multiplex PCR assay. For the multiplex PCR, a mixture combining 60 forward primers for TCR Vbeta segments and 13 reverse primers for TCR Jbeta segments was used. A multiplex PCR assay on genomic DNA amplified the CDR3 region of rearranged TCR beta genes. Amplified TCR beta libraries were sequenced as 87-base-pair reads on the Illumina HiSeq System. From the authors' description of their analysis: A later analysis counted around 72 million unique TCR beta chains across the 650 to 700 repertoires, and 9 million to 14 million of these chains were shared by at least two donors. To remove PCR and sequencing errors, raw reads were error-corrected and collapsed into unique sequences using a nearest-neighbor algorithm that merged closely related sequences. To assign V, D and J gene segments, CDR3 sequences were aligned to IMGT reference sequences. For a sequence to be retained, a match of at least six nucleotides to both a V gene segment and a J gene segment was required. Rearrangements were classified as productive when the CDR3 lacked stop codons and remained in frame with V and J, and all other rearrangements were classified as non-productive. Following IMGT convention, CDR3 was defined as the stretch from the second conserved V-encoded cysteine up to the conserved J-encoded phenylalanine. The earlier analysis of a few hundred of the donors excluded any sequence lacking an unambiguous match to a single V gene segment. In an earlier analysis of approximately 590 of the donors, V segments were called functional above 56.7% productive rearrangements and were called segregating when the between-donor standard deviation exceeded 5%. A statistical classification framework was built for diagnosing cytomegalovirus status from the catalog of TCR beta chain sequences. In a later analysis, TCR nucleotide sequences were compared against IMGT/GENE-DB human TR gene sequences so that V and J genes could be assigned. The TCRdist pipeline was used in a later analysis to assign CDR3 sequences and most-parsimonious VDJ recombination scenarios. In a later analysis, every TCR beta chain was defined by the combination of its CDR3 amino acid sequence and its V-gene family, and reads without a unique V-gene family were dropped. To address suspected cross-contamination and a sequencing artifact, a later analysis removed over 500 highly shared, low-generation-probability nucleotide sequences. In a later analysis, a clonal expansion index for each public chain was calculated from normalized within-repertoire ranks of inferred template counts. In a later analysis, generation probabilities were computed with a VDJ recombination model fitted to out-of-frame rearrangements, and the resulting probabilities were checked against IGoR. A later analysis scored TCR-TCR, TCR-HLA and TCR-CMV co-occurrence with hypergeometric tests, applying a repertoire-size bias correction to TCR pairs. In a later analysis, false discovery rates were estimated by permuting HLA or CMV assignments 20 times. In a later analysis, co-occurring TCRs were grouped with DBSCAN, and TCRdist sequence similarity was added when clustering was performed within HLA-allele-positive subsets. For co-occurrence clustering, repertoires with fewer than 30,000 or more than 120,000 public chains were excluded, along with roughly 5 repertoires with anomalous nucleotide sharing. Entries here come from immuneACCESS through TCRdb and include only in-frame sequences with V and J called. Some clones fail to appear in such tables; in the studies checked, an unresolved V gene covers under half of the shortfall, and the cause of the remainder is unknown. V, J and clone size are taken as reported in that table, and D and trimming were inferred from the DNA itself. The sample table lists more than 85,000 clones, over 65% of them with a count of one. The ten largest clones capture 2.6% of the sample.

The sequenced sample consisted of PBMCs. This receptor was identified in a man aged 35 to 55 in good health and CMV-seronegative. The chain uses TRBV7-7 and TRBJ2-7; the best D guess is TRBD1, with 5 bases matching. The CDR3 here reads CASSLSPDSRAGEQYF. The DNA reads TGTGCTAGCAGCTTGAGTCCCGACAGCCGGGCCGGGGAGCAGTACTTC.